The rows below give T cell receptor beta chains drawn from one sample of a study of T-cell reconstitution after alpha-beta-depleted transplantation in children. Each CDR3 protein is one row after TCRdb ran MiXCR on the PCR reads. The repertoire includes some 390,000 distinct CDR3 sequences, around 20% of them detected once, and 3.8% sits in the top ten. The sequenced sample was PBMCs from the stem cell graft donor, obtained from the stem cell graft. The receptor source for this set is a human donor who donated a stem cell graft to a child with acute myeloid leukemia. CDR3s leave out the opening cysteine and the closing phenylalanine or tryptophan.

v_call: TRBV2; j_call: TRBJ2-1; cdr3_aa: ASSPRQGHPRDEQF
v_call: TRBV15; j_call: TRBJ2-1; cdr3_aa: ATSSPSGRGYNEQF
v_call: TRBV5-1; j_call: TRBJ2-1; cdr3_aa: ASSLDNRDRAYNEQF
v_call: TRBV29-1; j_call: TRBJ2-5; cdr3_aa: SGHPGQLRQETQY
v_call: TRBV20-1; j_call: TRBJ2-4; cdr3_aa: SARPGTTAKNIQY
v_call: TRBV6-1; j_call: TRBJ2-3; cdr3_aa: ASSPSGSGTDTQY
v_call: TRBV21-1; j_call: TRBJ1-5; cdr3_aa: ASSKERRHSNQPQH
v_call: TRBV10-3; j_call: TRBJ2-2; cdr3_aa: AIALESGELF
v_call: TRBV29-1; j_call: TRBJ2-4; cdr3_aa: SVGVHKNIQY
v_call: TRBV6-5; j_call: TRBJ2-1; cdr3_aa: ASSYGEISYNEQF
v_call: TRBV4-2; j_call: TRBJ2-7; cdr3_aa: ASSQDYAGTVYEQY
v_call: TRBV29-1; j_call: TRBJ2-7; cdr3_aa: SVALAGLEY
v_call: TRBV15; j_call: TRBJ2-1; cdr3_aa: ATSPWGREQF
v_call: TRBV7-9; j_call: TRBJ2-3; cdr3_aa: ASSVGPYTDTQY
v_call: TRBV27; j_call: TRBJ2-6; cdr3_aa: ASSFSYSGANVLT
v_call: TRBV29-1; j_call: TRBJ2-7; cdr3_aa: SFSGVREQY
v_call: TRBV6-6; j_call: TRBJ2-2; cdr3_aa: AAAGHTGELF